This T cell receptor (beta chain) originates from a study of identical twins. Study observations and caveats: Insertions ran lower in abundant cord blood beta clonotypes, though not in memory repertoires.

In this sample, this clonotype turned up many times. The target antigen is unknown. Healthy Caucasians alone served as donors. MiXCR was run by TCRdb on the 5' RACE reads, yielding one entry per CDR3 protein. This sample yields 210,000 or so distinct CDR3 sequences, of which 6% to 9% are seen a single time; less than 2% belongs to the top ten. There are 13 residues in the CDR3. The ends were cut back, 8 bases at V and 3 bases at J, with 11 bases in the middle. The germline V gene has CDR1 MDHEN and CDR2 SYDVKM. These same data were also listed under a study on yellow fever vaccine responses in identical twins.

The chain is built from TRBV28 and TRBJ2-1; D is possibly TRBD1 (5 bases). This sequence was found in a woman between 18 and 30 years old in good health. Material: memory (CD45RO+) T cells sorted from blood. The CDR3 reads CASLRTGYNEQFF. CDR3 nucleotide sequence: TGTGCCAGCCTCCGTACAGGCTACAATGAGCAGTTCTTC. Supplemented by reference TRBV28 and TRBJ2-1, the full variable domain reads DVKVTQSSRYLVKRTGEKVFLECVQDMDHENMFWYRQDPGLGLRLIYFSYDVKMKEKGDIPEGYSVSREKKERFSLILESASTNQTSMYLCASLRTGYNEQFFGPGTRLTVL.